The T cell receptor beta chain described here comes from a study of T-cell memory formation after mild COVID-19. Trimming removed 5 bases from V and 5 bases from J; junction bases left unmatched: 8. Germline CDR1 is LNHDA and CDR2 is SQIVND (reference sequence). The CDR3 totals 15 residues. This clonotype was seen a handful of times. TCRdb re-analysed the 5' RACE reads in MiXCR, keeping a single row per CDR3 protein. This sample has around 220,000 distinct CDR3 sequences, with around 17% found just once. Sequenced material: PBMCs or a T cell subset sorted from them (not recorded which). The chain joins TRBV19 to TRBJ2-2; 7 bases are a match to TRBD1. The TCR comes from a young man who had mild COVID-19 (a few samples of this study predate the infection). Cell type and time point are not known. Here the CDR3 reads CASSVDRLRTGELFF. The CDR3 bases are TGTGCCAGTAGTGTGGACAGGTTGCGGACCGGGGAGCTGTTTTTT.